This TCR beta chain was found in a study of chemoradiotherapy in HPV16-positive cancers. Findings of the study overall: During treatment, candidate HPV-specific clones and E7-related motifs expanded in tumor.

The CDR3 has 11 amino acids. As regards this clone: Its antigen remains unknown.

Repertoires were generated with immunoSEQ multiplex PCR, while TCRdb's copy carries only in-frame clones and drops some. The sample carries fewer than 8,500 clones, 85% to 90% recorded once. Over chemoradiotherapy, repertoires were sampled more than once. J is TRBJ2-7 and V is TRBV21-1; TRBD2 reflects the table's D call only, with no check against the DNA. TRBV21-1 is a documented pseudogene. The TCR sequence derives from a human donor with HPV-associated anogenital cancer. The source was tumor tissue, collected from a patient who underwent chemoradiotherapy. CDR3 sequence: CASRVSLEQYF. CDR3 nucleotides: TGTGCCAGCAGGGTGAGTTTGGAGCAGTACTTC.